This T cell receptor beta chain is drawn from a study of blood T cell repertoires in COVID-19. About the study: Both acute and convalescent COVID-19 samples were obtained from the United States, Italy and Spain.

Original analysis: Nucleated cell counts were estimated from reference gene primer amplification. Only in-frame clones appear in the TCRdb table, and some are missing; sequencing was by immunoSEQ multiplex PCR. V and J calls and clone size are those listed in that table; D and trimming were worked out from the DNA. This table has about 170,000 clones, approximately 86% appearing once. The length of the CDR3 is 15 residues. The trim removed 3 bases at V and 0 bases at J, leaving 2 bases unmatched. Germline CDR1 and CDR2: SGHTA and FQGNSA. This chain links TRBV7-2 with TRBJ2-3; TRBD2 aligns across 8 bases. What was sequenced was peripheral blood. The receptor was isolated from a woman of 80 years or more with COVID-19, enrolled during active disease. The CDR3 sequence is CASSFPSGSTDTQYF. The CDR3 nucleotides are TGTGCCAGCAGCTTCCCTAGCGGGAGCACAGATACGCAGTATTTT. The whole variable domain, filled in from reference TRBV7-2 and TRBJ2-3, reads GAGVSQSPSNKVTEKGKDVELRCDPISGHTALYWYRQSLGQGLEFLIYFQGNSAPDKSGLPSDRFSAERTGGSVSTLTIQRTQQEDSAVYLCASSFPSGSTDTQYFGPGTRLTVL.